The 9 T cell receptor beta chains in this list originate from one sample, sequenced in a study of regulatory T cells in long-lasting Graves disease. Relying on iRepertoire HTBI primers and Arm-PCR of CDR3 regions, the team built TCR beta libraries. A single record per CDR3 protein comes from TCRdb applying MiXCR to the multiplex PCR reads. The table records roughly 610,000 distinct CDR3 sequences, 15% to 20% of them present only once. The time point was: newly diagnosed GD, antithyroid drugs for less than 3 months. TCR sequences were obtained from RNA taken from PBMCs. The same data also went into a second study, on T cells in Graves' hyperthyroidism and ophthalmopathy.

Source: peripheral blood mononuclear cells (PBMCs), taken at new diagnosis, from a patient treated with antithyroid drugs. The receptors derive from a man aged 18 to 29 with Graves disease.

The chain combines TRBV27 with TRBJ2-5; the match to TRBD1 covers 10 bases. The CDR3 runs to 15 residues. V was clipped by 6 bases and J by 4 bases; unmatched bases: 8. Per germline, CDR1 MNHEY and CDR2 SMNVEV (reference sequence). The CDR3 protein is CASRLLGQGLETQYF. The CDR3 nucleotides are TGTGCCAGCAGACTCCTGGGACAGGGGTTAGAGACCCAGTACTTC.

This clonotype was observed a handful of times. The chain carries TRBV18 and TRBJ2-3, with 15 bases aligning to TRBD2. V dropped 3 bases and J dropped 3; count of bases not matched to a gene: 4. CDR1 KGHSH and CDR2 LQKENI come from the germline V gene. The CDR3 runs to 17 residues. The chain's CDR3 is CASSPPGLAGGTDTQYF. The CDR3 nucleotides are TGTGCCAGCTCACCTCCGGGACTAGCGGGAGGAACAGATACGCAGTATTTT.

Ten or more counts support this clonotype. The chain is built from TRBV7-8 and TRBJ2-7, with TRBD1 as a possible D gene (5 bases). There are 14 residues in the CDR3. Between the trimmed V and J ends, which lost 2 bases and 6 bases, there was a span of 14 bases. CDR1 SGHVS and CDR2 FQNEAQ come from the germline V gene. The CDR3, as DNA: TGTGCCAGCAGCTTATCCGAGACAGATATCGAGCAGTACTTC. Translation: CASSLSETDIEQYF.

At least ten counts were recorded for this clonotype. CDR3 loop: CASIANDRGEHGYTF. In DNA, the CDR3 is TGTGCCAGCATTGCGAACGACAGGGGGGAACATGGCTACACCTTC. This chain links TRBV28 with TRBJ1-2; 9 bases map to TRBD1. CDR3 length: 15 amino acids. The germline V gene encodes CDR1 MDHEN and CDR2 SYDVKM. J lost 6 bases, V lost 7 bases, and 12 bases had no gene match.

The table lists this clonotype with many counts. The chain combines TRBV28 with TRBJ1-2, with 7 nucleotides matching TRBD1. The germline CDR1 and CDR2 sequences are MDHEN and SYDVKM. V was pared by 7 bases and J by 7 bases, with 6 bases of the junction left unmatched. This CDR3 contains 12 residues. DNA for the CDR3: TGTGCCAGCACTTGGCAGGGGGGTGGCTACACCTTC. Its protein product is CASTWQGGGYTF.

The chain has TRBV27 and TRBJ2-7, with D maybe TRBD2 (6 bases). Trimming shortened V by 5 bases and J by 2 bases, and 13 bases separated the two germline ends. Germline CDR1 reads MNHEY; CDR2 reads SMNVEV (reference sequence). CDR3 length: 14 residues. Written as DNA, the CDR3 is TGTGCCAGCAGTCCGGGACTTATAGCCTACGAGCAGTACTTC. It specifies CASSPGLIAYEQYF.

This clonotype was seen ten or more times. The rearrangement uses TRBV15 and TRBJ1-6; TRBD1 might be the D (6 bases). The germline CDR1 and CDR2 sequences are LNHNV and YYDKDF (reference sequence). The V end lost 0 bases, the J end lost 10 bases, and 13 bases lay between the germline ends. The CDR3 length is 15 residues. CDR3 amino acids: CATSRDGGLRSPLHF. CDR3 DNA sequence: TGTGCCACCAGCAGAGATGGGGGGCTGCGGTCACCCCTCCACTTT. The full variable domain, its missing parts supplied by reference TRBV15 and TRBJ1-6, is DAMVIQNPRYQVTQFGKPVTLSCSQTLNHNVMYWYQQKSSQAPKLLFHYYDKDFNNEADTPDNFQSRRPNTSFCFLDIRSPGLGDTAMYLCATSRDGGLRSPLHFGNGTRLTVT.

The chain recombines TRBV19 with TRBJ1-5; 10 nucleotides match TRBD1. V dropped 7 bases and J dropped 1; count of bases not matched to a gene: 16. The CDR3 runs 19 residues. The V gene's germline CDR1 is LNHDA and CDR2 SQIVND (reference sequence). Here the CDR3 DNA reads TGTGCCAGTACCAAACGTCCCGGACAGGGGGACTGGAGCAATCAGCCCCAGCATTTT. Its translation: CASTKRPGQGDWSNQPQHF.

This clonotype was found many times. V gene TRBV27 combines with J gene TRBJ2-6; D unresolved. The CDR3 totals 14 residues. The V end was cut by 6 bases, the J end by 3 bases, with 9 bases between. Germline CDR1 reads MNHEY; CDR2 reads SMNVEV (reference sequence). The CDR3 DNA reads as TGTGCCAGCAGGCCCGTGGGTGGGGCCAACGTCCTGACTTTC. Encoded protein: CASRPVGGANVLTF.